The clone carrying this T cell receptor (beta chain) was counted ten times or more. The sample comes from a study of T cells after yellow fever vaccination. TCRdb redid the calling of the 5' RACE reads with MiXCR, one entry per CDR3 protein. The sample records around 310,000 distinct CDR3 sequences, 3.5% to 5% being singletons. CDR1 and CDR2 from the germline V gene are MNHNS and SASEGT. The CDR3 has 15 residues. The trim removed 6 bases at V and 5 bases at J, leaving 10 bases unmatched. Sequencing used PBMCs, obtained 15 days after the yellow fever booster vaccination. The chain uses TRBV6-1 and TRBJ1-1; 9 bases are a match to TRBD1. This receptor was identified in a young man who received the YFV17D yellow fever vaccine. The CDR3 region is CASRLLTGGVTEAFF. DNA of the CDR3: TGTGCCAGCAGGTTGTTGACAGGGGGGGTGACTGAAGCTTTCTTT.